Listed below are T cell receptor beta chains from one sample, sequenced in a study of blood T cell repertoires in COVID-19. The table came from immunoSEQ multiplex PCR; TCRdb's copy has only in-frame clones and leaves some out. The sample lists approximately 500,000 clones; roughly 89% were seen once. Sequenced material: peripheral blood. Receptors were obtained from a woman in her fifties or sixties with COVID-19, enrolled during active disease. Both conserved end residues are part of each CDR3. A D gene is named only where the DNA matches it firmly. Not all rows give a size; the values are once, few, many and, for expanded clones, a class.

NA	14	TRBJ2-7	TRBD1	TRBV5-5	TGTGCCAGCAGCTTGTTCAGGGGGTTGGACGAGCAGTACTTC	CASSLFRGLDEQYF
NA	17	TRBJ1-4	TRBD1	TRBV4-2	TGTGCCAGCAGCCAAGATCGGGGGGACAGGGTTAATGAAAAACTGTTTTTT	CASSQDRGDRVNEKLFF
NA	16	TRBJ2-4	TRBD1	TRBV11-1	TGTGCCAGCACCCTGGGACAGGGGAGTTCCAAAAACATTCAGTACTTC	CASTLGQGSSKNIQYF
NA	12	TRBJ2-5	NA	TRBV30	TGTGCCTGGACAACACAGAAAGAGACCCAGTACTTC	CAWTTQKETQYF
NA	13	TRBJ1-1	NA	TRBV6-5	TGTGCCAGCAGTTACACCCGTCGGACTGAAGCTTTCTTT	CASSYTRRTEAFF
NA	14	TRBJ1-6	NA	TRBV6-5	TGTGCCAGCAGTTACTCCAGTCATAATTCACCCCTCCACTTT	CASSYSSHNSPLHF
NA	14	TRBJ2-5	NA	TRBV11-2	TGTGCCAGCAGCTTGGGGGGTAGCAAAGAGACCCAGTACTTC	CASSLGGSKETQYF
NA	15	TRBJ1-3	NA	TRBV7-3	TGTGCCAGCAGCCCCCGGGGAGGGGAAGGAAACACCATATATTTT	CASSPRGGEGNTIYF
NA	14	TRBJ1-1	TRBD1	TRBV24-1	TGTGCCACCAGTGATGACAGGGGAGGCACTGAAGCTTTCTTT	CATSDDRGGTEAFF
NA	13	TRBJ1-5	NA	TRBV6-5	TGTGCCATCGGGCAGGGGAGCAATCAGCCCCAGCATTTT	CAIGQGSNQPQHF
NA	13	TRBJ1-1	NA	TRBV6-6	TGTGCCAGCAGTGGAATGGGCCACACTGAAGCTTTCTTT	CASSGMGHTEAFF
NA	15	TRBJ2-1	TRBD2	TRBV7-3	TGTGCCAGCACCCGTTCTAGCGGGGATTTGAATGAGCAGTTCTTC	CASTRSSGDLNEQFF
NA	14	TRBJ1-2	TRBD1	TRBV5-4	TGTGCCAGCAGCTGGACAGGGGGCAACTATGGCTACACCTTC	CASSWTGGNYGYTF
once	15	TRBJ2-3	TRBD2	TRBV10-2	TGCGCCAGCAGTGACCCTAGCGGGGGGACAGATACGCAGTATTTT	CASSDPSGGTDTQYF
few	15	TRBJ1-5	NA	TRBV7-3	TGTGCCAGCAGCTTCGGGTCCAGCGAGAATCAGCCCCAGCATTTT	CASSFGSSENQPQHF
few	14	TRBJ1-1	TRBD1	TRBV30	TGTGCCTGGGCCAGGACAGGGGAGATGGCTGAAGCTTTCTTT	CAWARTGEMAEAFF
NA	13	TRBJ1-1	NA	TRBV27	TGTGCCAGCAGTTGGGGGCTGAACACTGAAGCTTTCTTT	CASSWGLNTEAFF
NA	17	TRBJ2-3	TRBD2	TRBV4-2	TGTGCCAGCAGCCAAGAGAAAGGGGCTAGCGGTTTTGATACGCAGTATTTT	CASSQEKGASGFDTQYF
NA	16	TRBJ1-1	NA	TRBV4-1	TGCGCCAGCAGCCAAGTTCCTAGACAGCGGAACACTGAAGCTTTCTTT	CASSQVPRQRNTEAFF
NA	16	TRBJ1-3	TRBD1	TRBV7-8	TGTGCCAGCAGCTTATCGGGACAGATCTCTGGAAACACCATATATTTT	CASSLSGQISGNTIYF
NA	12	TRBJ2-5	NA	TRBV2	TGTGCCAGCAGTGAAGGTCGGGAGACCCAGTACTTC	CASSEGRETQYF
NA	13	TRBJ1-1	NA	TRBV7-3	TGTGCCAGCAGCTCACATGGGAACACTGAAGCTTTCTTT	CASSSHGNTEAFF
NA	14	TRBJ1-2	NA	TRBV6-5	TGTGCCAGCAGCACGCCGGGGGTGTTTTGGGGCTACACCTTC	CASSTPGVFWGYTF
few	10	TRBJ1-2	NA	TRBV19	TGTGCCAGTAGTATAGGGGCCGACACCTTC	CASSIGADTF
NA	13	TRBJ2-7	NA	TRBV3-1/TRBV3-2	TGTGCCAGCAGCCAGGGACTTGTCTACGAGCAGTACTTC	CASSQGLVYEQYF
NA	16	TRBJ1-2	TRBD1	TRBV6-5	TGTGCCAGCAGTTACATCGCGGGCGGGACAGCCTTTGGCTACACCTTC	CASSYIAGGTAFGYTF
NA	15	TRBJ1-4	TRBD1	TRBV4-1	TGCGCCAGCAGCCAAGCGGACAGGGGATATGAAAAACTGTTTTTT	CASSQADRGYEKLFF